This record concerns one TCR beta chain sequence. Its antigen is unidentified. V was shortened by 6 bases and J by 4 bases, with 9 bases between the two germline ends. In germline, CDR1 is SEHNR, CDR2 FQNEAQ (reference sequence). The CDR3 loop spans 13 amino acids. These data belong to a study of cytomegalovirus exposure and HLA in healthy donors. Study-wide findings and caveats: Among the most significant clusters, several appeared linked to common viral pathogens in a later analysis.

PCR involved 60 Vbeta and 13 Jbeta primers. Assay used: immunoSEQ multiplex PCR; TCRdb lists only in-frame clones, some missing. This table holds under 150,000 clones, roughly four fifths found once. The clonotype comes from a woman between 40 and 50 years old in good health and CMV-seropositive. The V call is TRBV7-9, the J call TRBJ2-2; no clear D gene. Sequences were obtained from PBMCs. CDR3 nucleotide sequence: TGTGCCAGCAGATCCCTCGGCACCGGGGAGCTGTTTTTT. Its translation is CASRSLGTGELFF.